The clone carrying this T cell receptor (beta chain) was seen repeatedly, ten times or more. Its antigen is unidentified. Amplified regions were TCR beta CDR3 sequences from RNA transcripts. The HTBI primer set served for first-round RT-PCR of the TCR CDR3. TCRdb recomputed calls from the multiplex PCR reads with MiXCR, one row per CDR3 protein. The repertoire holds 500,000 to 650,000 distinct CDR3 sequences, 46% seen once, with around 47% in the top ten. Exclusion of patients followed from uncontrolled infection, other autoimmune disease, pregnancy or lactation. Diagnoses were established using clinical symptoms, serum thyroxine and TRAb, thyroid ultrasound and orbital computed tomography. Between the trimmed V and J ends, which lost 5 bases and 4 bases, there was a span of 15 bases. The CDR3 contains 15 residues. Germline V gene data show CDR1 as SEHNR and CDR2 as FQNEAQ (reference sequence). This sample is drawn from a study of T cells in Graves' hyperthyroidism and ophthalmopathy.

Notes on the study in general: A model built on 13 V-J features separated ophthalmopathy from stable hyperthyroidism. Most thyroid clonotypes that were expanded above 0.001 also turned up in blood.

Sequenced material: peripheral blood or thyroid tissue (not recorded which). The chain combines TRBV7-9 with TRBJ1-5, with D possibly TRBD1 on 5 matching bases. This sequence originates from an adult woman with Graves' disease, either hyperthyroidism or ophthalmopathy (not recorded which). The CDR3 region has the DNA TGTGCCAGCAGCCCAGTGGGGGATTTTAATCAGCCCCAGCATTTT. This encodes CASSPVGDFNQPQHF.